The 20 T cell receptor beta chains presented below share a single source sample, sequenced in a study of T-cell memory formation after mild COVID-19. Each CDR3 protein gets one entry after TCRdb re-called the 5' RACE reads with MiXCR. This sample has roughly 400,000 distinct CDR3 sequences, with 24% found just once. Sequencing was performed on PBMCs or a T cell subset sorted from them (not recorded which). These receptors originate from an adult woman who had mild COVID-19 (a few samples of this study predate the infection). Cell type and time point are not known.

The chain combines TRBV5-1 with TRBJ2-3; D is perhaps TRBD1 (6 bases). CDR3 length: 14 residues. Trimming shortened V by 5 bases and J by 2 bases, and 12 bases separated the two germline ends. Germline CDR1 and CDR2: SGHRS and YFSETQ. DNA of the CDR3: TGCGCCAGCAGTCTAGACAGGCCCACAGATACGCAGTATTTT. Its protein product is CASSLDRPTDTQYF. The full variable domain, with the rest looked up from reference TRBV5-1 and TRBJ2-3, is KAGVTQTPRYLIKTRGQQVTLSCSPISGHRSVSWYQQTPGQGLQFLFEYFSETQRNKGNFPGRFSGRQFSNSRSEMNVSTLELGDSALYLCASSLDRPTDTQYFGPGTRLTVL.

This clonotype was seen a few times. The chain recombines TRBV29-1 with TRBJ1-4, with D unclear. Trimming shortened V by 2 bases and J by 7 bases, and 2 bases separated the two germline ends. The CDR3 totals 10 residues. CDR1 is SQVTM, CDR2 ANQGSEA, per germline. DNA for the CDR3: TGCAGCGTTGAAAGTGAAAAACTGTTTTTT. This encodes CSVESEKLFF.

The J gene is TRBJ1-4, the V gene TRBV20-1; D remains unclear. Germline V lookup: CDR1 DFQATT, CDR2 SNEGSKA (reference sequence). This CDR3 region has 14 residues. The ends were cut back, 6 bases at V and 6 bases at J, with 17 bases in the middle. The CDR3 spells CSASPTRVDEKLFF. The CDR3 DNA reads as TGCAGTGCAAGCCCGACCCGGGTAGATGAAAAACTGTTTTTT.

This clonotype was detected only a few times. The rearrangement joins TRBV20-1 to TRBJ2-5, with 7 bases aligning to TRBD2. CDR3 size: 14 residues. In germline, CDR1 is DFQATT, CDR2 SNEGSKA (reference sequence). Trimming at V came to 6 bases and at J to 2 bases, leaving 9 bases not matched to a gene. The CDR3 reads CSAEDRDYQETQYF. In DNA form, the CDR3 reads TGCAGTGCAGAAGACCGGGACTATCAAGAGACCCAGTACTTC.

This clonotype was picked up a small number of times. CDR3 sequence reads: CSASGNPTDTQYF. The CDR3, as DNA: TGCAGTGCCTCCGGGAATCCCACAGATACGCAGTATTTT. V usage is TRBV20-1 and J usage is TRBJ2-3, with D perhaps TRBD2 (5 bases). The germline gives CDR1 DFQATT, CDR2 SNEGSKA (reference sequence). Deletions cut 6 bases from V and 2 bases from J, with 12 bases between. The CDR3 sequence is 13 residues long.

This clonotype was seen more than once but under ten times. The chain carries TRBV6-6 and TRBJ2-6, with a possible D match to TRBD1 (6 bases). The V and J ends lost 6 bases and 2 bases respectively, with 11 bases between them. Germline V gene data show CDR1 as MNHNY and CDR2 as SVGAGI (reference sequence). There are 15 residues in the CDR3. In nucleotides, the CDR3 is TGTGCCAGCAGCCCGCAGGGGACTGGGGCCAACGTCCTGACTTTC. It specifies CASSPQGTGANVLTF.

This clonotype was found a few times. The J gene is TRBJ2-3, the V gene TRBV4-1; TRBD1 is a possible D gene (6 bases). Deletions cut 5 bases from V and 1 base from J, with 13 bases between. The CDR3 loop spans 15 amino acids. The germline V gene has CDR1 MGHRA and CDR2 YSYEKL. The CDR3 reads CASSFAGAGTDTQYF. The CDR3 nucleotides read TGCGCCAGCAGCTTTGCAGGGGCCGGCACAGATACGCAGTATTTT.

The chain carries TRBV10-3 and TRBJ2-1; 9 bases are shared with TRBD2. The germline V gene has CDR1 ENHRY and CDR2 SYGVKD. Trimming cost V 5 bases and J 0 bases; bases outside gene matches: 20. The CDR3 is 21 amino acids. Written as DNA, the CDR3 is TGTGCCATCAGTCGAATCCTGCTGGTGGCGGGAGGGCAAAGCTCCTACAATGAGCAGTTCTTC. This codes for CAISRILLVAGGQSSYNEQFF.

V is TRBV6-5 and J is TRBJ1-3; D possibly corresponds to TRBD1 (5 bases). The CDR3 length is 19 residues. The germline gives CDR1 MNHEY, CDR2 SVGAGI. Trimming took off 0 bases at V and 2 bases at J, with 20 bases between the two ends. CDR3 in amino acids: CASSYSFRLIGVAGNTIYF. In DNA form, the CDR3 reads TGTGCCAGCAGTTACTCGTTCCGTTTGATAGGGGTGGCTGGAAACACCATATATTTT.

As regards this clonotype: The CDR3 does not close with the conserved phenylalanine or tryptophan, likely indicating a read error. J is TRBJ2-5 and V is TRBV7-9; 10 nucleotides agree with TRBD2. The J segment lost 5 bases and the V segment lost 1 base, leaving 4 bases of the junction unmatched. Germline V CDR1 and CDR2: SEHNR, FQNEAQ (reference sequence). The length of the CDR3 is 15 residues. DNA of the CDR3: TGTGCCAGCAGCTTAGGAGCGGGAGGGCCTGAGACCCAGTACCTC. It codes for CASSLGAGGPETQYL.

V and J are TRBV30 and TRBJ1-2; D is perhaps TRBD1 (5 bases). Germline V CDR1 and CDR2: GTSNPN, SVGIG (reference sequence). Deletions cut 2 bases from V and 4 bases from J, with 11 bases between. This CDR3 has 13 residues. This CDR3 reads CAWSPGPSYGYTF. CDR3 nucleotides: TGTGCCTGGAGTCCGGGACCGAGCTATGGCTACACCTTC.

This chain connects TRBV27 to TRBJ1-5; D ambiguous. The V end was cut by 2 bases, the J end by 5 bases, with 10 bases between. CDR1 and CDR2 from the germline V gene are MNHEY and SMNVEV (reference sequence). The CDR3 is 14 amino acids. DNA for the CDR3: TGTGCCAGCAGTTTAGGGTCTCGAGATCAGCCCCAGCATTTT. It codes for CASSLGSRDQPQHF.

Here the CDR3 reads CASSSPTTGGAEETQYF. The CDR3 bases are TGTGCCAGCAGTTCGCCCACGACAGGGGGCGCTGAAGAGACCCAGTACTTC. The chain carries TRBV13 and TRBJ2-5, with 10 bases that match TRBD1. The V segment lost 6 bases and the J segment 3 bases; nucleotides outside the gene matches: 13. CDR3 size: 17 residues. Germline values: CDR1 PRHDT, CDR2 FYEKMQ (reference sequence). The full variable domain, in which reference TRBV13 and TRBJ2-5 provide the parts outside the CDR3, is AAGVIQSPRHLIKEKRETATLKCYPIPRHDTVYWYQQGPGQDPQFLISFYEKMQSDKGSIPDRFSAQQFSDYHSELNMSSLELGDSALYFCASSSPTTGGAEETQYFGPGTRLLVL.

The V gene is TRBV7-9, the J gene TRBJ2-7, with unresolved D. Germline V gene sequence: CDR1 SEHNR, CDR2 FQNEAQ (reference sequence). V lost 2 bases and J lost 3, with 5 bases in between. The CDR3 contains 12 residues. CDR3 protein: CASSLRDYEQYF. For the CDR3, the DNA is TGTGCCAGCAGCTTAAGGGACTACGAGCAGTACTTC. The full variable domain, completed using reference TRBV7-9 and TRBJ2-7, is DTGVSQNPRHKITKRGQNVTFRCDPISEHNRLYWYRQTLGQGPEFLTYFQNEAQLEKSRLLSDRFSAERPKGSFSTLEIQRTEQGDSAMYLCASSLRDYEQYFGPGTRLTVT.

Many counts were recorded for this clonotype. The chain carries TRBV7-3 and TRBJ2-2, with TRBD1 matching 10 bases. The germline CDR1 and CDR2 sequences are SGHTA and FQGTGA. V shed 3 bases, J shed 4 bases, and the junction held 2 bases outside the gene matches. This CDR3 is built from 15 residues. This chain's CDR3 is CASSLGTGVTGELFF. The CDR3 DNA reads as TGTGCCAGCAGCTTGGGGACAGGGGTCACCGGGGAGCTGTTTTTT.

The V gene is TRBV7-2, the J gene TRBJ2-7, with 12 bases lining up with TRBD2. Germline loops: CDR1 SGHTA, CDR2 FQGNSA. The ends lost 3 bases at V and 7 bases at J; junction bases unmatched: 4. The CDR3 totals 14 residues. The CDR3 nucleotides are TGTGCCAGCAGCTTGGAACTAGCGGGAGGTGAGCAGTACTTC. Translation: CASSLELAGGEQYF.

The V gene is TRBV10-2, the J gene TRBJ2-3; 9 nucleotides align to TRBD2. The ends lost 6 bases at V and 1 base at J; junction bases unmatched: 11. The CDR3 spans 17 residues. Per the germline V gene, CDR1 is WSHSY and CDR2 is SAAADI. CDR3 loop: CASRRREGLRGTDTQYF. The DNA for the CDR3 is TGCGCCAGCAGGAGGCGGGAGGGCCTACGCGGCACAGATACGCAGTATTTT.

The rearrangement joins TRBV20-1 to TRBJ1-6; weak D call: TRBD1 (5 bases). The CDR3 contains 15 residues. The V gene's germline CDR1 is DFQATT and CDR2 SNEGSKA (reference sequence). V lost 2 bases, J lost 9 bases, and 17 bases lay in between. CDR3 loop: CSARPQWGVGSPLHF. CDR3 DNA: TGCAGTGCTAGACCACAGTGGGGGGTCGGTTCACCCCTCCACTTT.

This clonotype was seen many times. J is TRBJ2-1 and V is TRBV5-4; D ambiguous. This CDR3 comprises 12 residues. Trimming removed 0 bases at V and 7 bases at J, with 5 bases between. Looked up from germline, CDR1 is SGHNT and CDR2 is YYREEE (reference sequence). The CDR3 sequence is CASSLDRNEQFF. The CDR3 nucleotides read TGTGCCAGCAGCTTGGACCGTAATGAGCAGTTCTTC.

The CDR3: CASSQEPGPYEQYF. The CDR3 nucleotides are TGTGCCAGCAGTCAAGAACCGGGACCATACGAGCAGTACTTC. The V call is TRBV6-2 or TRBV6-3, the J call TRBJ2-7; the D gene could be TRBD1 or TRBD2 (5 bases each). Germline V CDR1 and CDR2: MNHEY, SVGEGT. The CDR3 runs 14 residues. Trimming stripped 5 bases from V and 4 bases from J, with 15 bases between.